The 18 T cell receptor beta chains below come from one sample, sequenced in a study of blood T cell repertoires in COVID-19. Sequencing was performed with immunoSEQ multiplex PCR; in TCRdb, only in-frame clones are kept and a portion is missing. Of hundreds of thousands of clones detected, 65% to 90% appear once; the ten largest clones hold about 14%. Specimen: PBMCs or T cells enriched from blood (not recorded which). Receptors originate from a man between 18 and 35 years old who had recovered from COVID-19.

The V call is TRBV6-5, the J call TRBJ2-1; 8 positions agree with TRBD1. V lost 6 bases, J lost 15 bases, and 7 bases stayed unmatched. Germline CDR1 is MNHEY and CDR2 is SVGAGI. This CDR3 contains 11 residues. The CDR3 DNA reads TGTGCCAGCAGAAGTCAGGGGGCCTCGTTCTTC. This gives the protein CASRSQGASFF.

This clone was seen a handful of times. V gene TRBV19 combines with J gene TRBJ2-2, with D possibly matching TRBD2 (6 bases). Germline V gives CDR1 LNHDA, CDR2 SQIVND (reference sequence). V was pared by 3 bases and J by 7 bases, with 12 bases between. The CDR3 runs to 14 residues. The CDR3: CASSIRRGFGELFF. DNA for the CDR3: TGTGCCAGTAGTATTCGGAGGGGATTCGGGGAGCTGTTTTTT.

The chain combines TRBV2 with TRBJ1-2; TRBD1 might be the D (6 bases). Germline-derived CDR1 and CDR2 are SNHLY and FYNNEI. The CDR3 is made up of 11 amino acids. The germline V and J ends were trimmed by 6 bases and 4 bases, with 6 bases remaining between them. The CDR3 bases are TGTGCCAGCAGGGACAGCTATGGCTACACCTTC. Its translation is CASRDSYGYTF.

This clone came up a few times. This chain links TRBV27 with TRBJ2-1; 7 nucleotides agree with TRBD1. The germline V gene encodes CDR1 MNHEY and CDR2 SMNVEV (reference sequence). The CDR3 sequence is 14 residues long. V shed 3 bases and J 5 bases; nucleotides not matched to a gene: 4. The CDR3 here is CASSLTGSDNEQFF. The CDR3, as DNA: TGTGCCAGCAGTTTGACAGGGAGTGACAATGAGCAGTTCTTC.

The J gene is TRBJ2-7, the V gene TRBV21-1; the table names TRBD1, a call not compared with the DNA. TRBV21-1 is labeled a pseudogene. The CDR3 loop spans 14 amino acids. The CDR3 here is CASSLTDSGYEQYF. CDR3 in DNA: TGTGCCAGCAGCTTGACGGACAGCGGATACGAGCAGTACTTC.

This chain uses TRBV19 with TRBJ1-4; 7 bases map to TRBD1. Trimming removed 5 bases from V and 8 bases from J; junction bases left unmatched: 8. Germline V lookup: CDR1 LNHDA, CDR2 SQIVND (reference sequence). The CDR3 runs to 14 residues. The DNA for the CDR3 is TGTGCCAGTAGTGAGACAGGGAGCAAGGAAAAACTGTTTTTT. It is translated as CASSETGSKEKLFF.

The rearrangement links TRBV4-1 to TRBJ1-1; 10 bases fit TRBD1. In germline, CDR1 is MGHRA, CDR2 YSYEKL. Losses at the gene ends were 1 base for V and 10 bases for J; bases not matched to a gene: 9. This CDR3 spans 15 amino acids. The CDR3 bases are TGCGCCAGCAGCCAAGTAGGGGACAGGGGATTTATAGCTTTCTTT. Amino acid sequence: CASSQVGDRGFIAFF.

This clone was observed a single time. This chain connects TRBV11-3 to TRBJ1-1, with 7 bases lining up with TRBD1. V gave up 5 bases and J gave up 0 bases; unmatched junction bases: 12. This CDR3 region has 17 residues. Germline values: CDR1 SGHNT, CDR2 YENEEA. The CDR3 loop is CASSLRDSSSMNTEAFF. As DNA, the CDR3 is TGTGCCAGCAGCCTTCGGGACAGCAGTAGTATGAACACTGAAGCTTTCTTT.

The chain has TRBV4-2 and TRBJ1-1; D not certain. This CDR3 contains 13 residues. V lost 4 bases to trimming and J lost 1 base, with 7 bases between them. Germline V gene sequence: CDR1 LGHNA, CDR2 YNFKEQ. The CDR3 protein is CASSPTQNTEAFF. The CDR3 DNA sequence: TGTGCCAGCAGCCCCACACAGAACACTGAAGCTTTCTTT.

The chain combines TRBV30 with TRBJ1-6; D remains ambiguous. Germline-derived CDR1 and CDR2 are GTSNPN and SVGIG (reference sequence). This CDR3 comprises 14 residues. V lost 7 bases, J lost 0 bases, and 10 bases lay in between. The CDR3 DNA sequence: TGTGCCTCGAAATACAGCTCCTATAATTCACCCCTCCACTTT. This sequence encodes CASKYSSYNSPLHF.

V usage is TRBV6-5 and J usage is TRBJ1-5; TRBD1 agrees at 7 bases. V trimming: 5 bases; J trimming: 3 bases; junction bases outside the gene matches: 4. The CDR3 totals 14 residues. Germline V gives CDR1 MNHEY, CDR2 SVGAGI. The chain's CDR3 is CASSRTGLNQPQHF. CDR3 DNA: TGTGCCAGCAGTCGGACAGGCCTCAATCAGCCCCAGCATTTT.

This chain links TRBV24-1 with TRBJ1-2; 7 bases map to TRBD1. Germline V gene data show CDR1 as KGHDR and CDR2 as SFDVKD. The CDR3 loop spans 14 amino acids. Unmatched junction bases numbered 3, after V lost 3 bases and J lost 3 bases. The CDR3 DNA follows: TGTGCCACCAGTGATCCGGGGACAGACTATGGCTACACCTTC. As protein: CATSDPGTDYGYTF.

This chain links TRBV6-4 with TRBJ1-5, with a possible D match to TRBD1 (6 bases). Germline lookup yields CDR1 MRHNA and CDR2 SNTAGT. The V end lost 4 bases, the J end lost 0 bases, and 19 bases lay between the germline ends. CDR3 length equals 18 residues. The CDR3 nucleotides read TGTGCCAGCAGTGGGCGGAAGCGGCGAGGGGGTAGCAATCAGCCCCAGCATTTT. Translating it yields CASSGRKRRGGSNQPQHF.

The V and J genes are TRBV7-9 and TRBJ2-1, with 12 nucleotides matching TRBD2. The germline V gene encodes CDR1 SEHNR and CDR2 FQNEAQ (reference sequence). The trim removed 6 bases at V and 5 bases at J, leaving 5 bases unmatched. This CDR3 is 15 amino acids long. The CDR3 spells CASSSTSGRHNEQFF. The CDR3 DNA follows: TGTGCCAGCAGTTCAACTAGCGGGAGGCACAATGAGCAGTTCTTC.

This clone was seen more than once but under ten times. This sequence joins TRBV6-5 and TRBJ1-1, with D tentatively TRBD1 (6 bases). CDR1 is MNHEY, CDR2 SVGAGI, per germline. The V and J ends lost 5 bases and 1 base respectively, with 14 bases between them. This CDR3 has 15 residues. This CDR3 is CASSPLQGKNTEAFF. In DNA form, the CDR3 reads TGTGCCAGCAGTCCCCTCCAGGGGAAGAACACTGAAGCTTTCTTT.

The chain combines TRBV2 with TRBJ1-4; no firm D call. From germline, CDR1 is SNHLY and CDR2 FYNNEI. Trimming shortened V by 2 bases and J by 0 bases, and 16 bases separated the two germline ends. The CDR3 is 18 amino acids. The CDR3: CASSERPLTGATNEKLFF. DNA for the CDR3: TGTGCCAGCAGTGAAAGACCACTAACCGGTGCAACTAATGAAAAACTGTTTTTT.

The chain combines TRBV7-2 with TRBJ1-4; D is perhaps TRBD1 (5 bases). The CDR3 consists of 15 residues. Trimming cost V 2 bases and J 4 bases, with 11 bases left between them. Germline V gene sequence: CDR1 SGHTA, CDR2 FQGNSA. The CDR3 coding sequence is TGTGCCAGCAGCTTAATGGCAGGGATTAATGAAAAACTGTTTTTT. Translated, it gives CASSLMAGINEKLFF.

The V and J genes are TRBV5-1 and TRBJ1-5, with 9 bases that match TRBD1. This CDR3 has 15 residues. Germline V gene sequence: CDR1 SGHRS, CDR2 YFSETQ. The V gene end was trimmed by 0 bases and the J gene end by 5 bases; junction bases not matched to a gene: 3. The DNA for the CDR3 is TGCGCCAGCAGCTTGGTTAGGACAGGGGATCAGCCCCAGCATTTT. As protein: CASSLVRTGDQPQHF.